This entry describes one TCR beta chain. This entry comes from a study of blood T cell repertoires in COVID-19. Study overall: T cells, B-cell-depleted T cells, or PBMCs supplied cDNA or gDNA.

Between the trimmed V and J ends, which lost 3 bases and 8 bases, there was a span of 23 bases. Germline V gene lookup returns CDR1 SGDLS and CDR2 YYNGEE. This CDR3 spans 16 amino acids. Sequenced by immunoSEQ multiplex PCR; TCRdb stores in-frame clones only, minus some. The table lists about 210,000 clones, over 75% of them singletons. V gene TRBV9 combines with J gene TRBJ1-2, with TRBD1 as a possible D gene (5 bases). The source of this sequence is a woman in her forties with acute or convalescent COVID-19. Sequencing was performed on peripheral blood. The CDR3 here is CASSGVGGHRIGGYTF. CDR3 sequence (DNA): TGTGCCAGCAGCGGTGTCGGCGGACACAGGATCGGAGGCTACACCTTC.